This TCR beta chain appears in the sequencing data of a study of T cell responses to AZD1222 COVID-19 vaccine. The germline gives CDR1 MNHEY, CDR2 SMNVEV (reference sequence). The CDR3 spans 13 residues. V lost 5 bases and J 7 bases, leaving 12 bases between the germline ends. Broader study findings: Scientists sampled the repertoires only once the peak T cell response had passed. Only a handful of individuals given AZD1222 were seropositive at baseline. Nearly half of spike-specific TCRs reportedly go after variant regions that carry no mutations. Receipt of two AZD1222 doses was followed by a rise in Spike-specific TCR breadth and depth.

Notes on this clone: Its target is not known.

Produced via immunoSEQ multiplex PCR; TCRdb's table is partial and in-frame only. Here the sample spans 120,000 or so clones, roughly 86% being singletons. The specimen was peripheral blood, collected 28 days after the second AZD1222 dose. This rearrangement joins TRBV27 to TRBJ1-5, with TRBD1 as a possible D gene (5 bases). The sequence was obtained from an adult who received the AZD1222 COVID-19 vaccine. CDR3 bases: TGTGCCAGCAGTCTGGCCGGGGGACAGCCCCAGCATTTT. Its translation is CASSLAGGQPQHF.